This paragraph covers one T cell receptor beta chain sequence. The CDR3 is 13 amino acids. Trimming removed 5 bases from V and 4 bases from J, with 12 bases in between. Germline V gene data show CDR1 as LNHDA and CDR2 as SQIVND (reference sequence). This entry belongs to a study of radiation and T cells in renal cell carcinoma. The data were produced by immunoSEQ multiplex PCR, yet TCRdb's version contains in-frame clones alone and is incomplete. Of about 150,000 clones detected, over 80% appear once; the ten largest clones hold over 10%. The time point was: blood 2 weeks post-SBRT. The treatment here: 15 Gy SBRT to primary tumor, nephrectomy 4 weeks later.

The sequencing here drew on blood, taken from a patient whose treatment included radiotherapy and nephrectomy. The sequence came from a woman between 45 and 60 years old with renal cell carcinoma. V is TRBV19 and J is TRBJ2-7; D gene uncertain. In DNA form, the CDR3 reads TGTGCCAGTAGTTCTGGCTATGATTACGAGCAGTACTTC. This codes for CASSSGYDYEQYF. The full variable domain, in which reference TRBV19 and TRBJ2-7 provide the parts outside the CDR3, is DGGITQSPKYLFRKEGQNVTLSCEQNLNHDAMYWYRQDPGQGLRLIYYSQIVNDFQKGDIAEGYSVSREKKESFPLTVTSAQKNPTAFYLCASSSGYDYEQYFGPGTRLTVT.